This T cell receptor (beta chain) came from a study of cytomegalovirus exposure and HLA in healthy donors. 13 Jbeta primers and 60 Vbeta primers were used for the PCR. Sequenced by immunoSEQ multiplex PCR; TCRdb stores in-frame clones only, minus some. The sample has roughly 80,000 clones. The CDR3 covers 14 residues. CDR1 and CDR2 from the germline V gene are KGHSH and LQKENI. V lost 5 bases and J 3 bases, leaving 11 bases between the germline ends. This sequence originates from a man aged 45 to 65 in good health and CMV-seropositive. The rearrangement joins TRBV18 to TRBJ2-1; D unresolved. Sequencing was done on a sample of PBMCs. CDR3 DNA sequence: TGTGCCAGCTCAATCGGCGGTCTCTACAATGAGCAGTTCTTC. This encodes CASSIGGLYNEQFF. Looking up the rest from reference TRBV18 and TRBJ2-1 gives the full variable domain: NAGVMQNPRHLVRRRGQEARLRCSPMKGHSHVYWYRQLPEEGLKFMVYLQKENIIDESGMPKERFSAEFPKEGPSILRIQQVVRGDSAAYFCASSIGGLYNEQFFGPGTRLTVL.